One and the same sample provided the 16 T cell receptor beta chains below, sequenced in a study of OX40 agonist ivuxolimab in advanced cancers. Sequenced by immunoSEQ multiplex PCR; TCRdb stores in-frame clones only, minus some. Among around 43,000 clones listed, around 86% were seen once. Sequenced here: CD4+ or CD8+ T cells sorted from blood, sampled in a trial of the OX40 agonist ivuxolimab. The source is an adult with an advanced solid tumor such as melanoma, head and neck, liver or kidney cancer.

CDR3 loop: CASSQTGIYGYTF. CDR3 DNA sequence: TGTGCCAGCAGTCAGACAGGGATTTATGGCTACACCTTC. The rearrangement joins TRBV28 to TRBJ1-2; 7 nucleotides line up with TRBD1. CDR3 length equals 13 residues. Per germline, CDR1 MDHEN and CDR2 SYDVKM. J lost 5 bases, V lost 5 bases, and 5 bases had no gene match.

This clone has just one count. This chain connects TRBV19 to TRBJ2-7, with D uncertain. Germline CDR1 is LNHDA and CDR2 is SQIVND (reference sequence). Trimming left V 3 bases short and J 6 bases short, with 12 bases between. The CDR3 contains 13 residues. CDR3 sequence: CASSIGTVGEQYF. CDR3 DNA sequence: TGTGCCAGTAGTATTGGAACAGTCGGCGAGCAGTACTTC.

The rearrangement uses TRBV11-2 and TRBJ1-3; no firm D call. The germline V gene has CDR1 SGHAT and CDR2 FQNNGV. The CDR3 spans 12 residues. Trimming took 7 bases from V and 4 from J, leaving 8 bases between them. DNA of the CDR3: TGTGCCAGCACCATGAACGGAAACACCATATATTTT. Translated: CASTMNGNTIYF.

The J gene is TRBJ2-7, the V gene TRBV5-6; no clear D gene. CDR3 length equals 14 residues. Per the germline V gene, CDR1 is SGHDT and CDR2 is YYEEEE. V lost 4 bases, J lost 4 bases, and 15 bases lay in between. In DNA, the CDR3 is TGTGCCAGCAGCCCGCCGCCGGGCGCGTACGAGCAGTACTTC. Protein product: CASSPPPGAYEQYF.

J is TRBJ2-1 and V is TRBV2; the match to TRBD1 covers 11 bases. Per the germline V gene, CDR1 is SNHLY and CDR2 is FYNNEI. Unmatched junction bases numbered 8, after V lost 6 bases and J lost 4 bases. The length of the CDR3 is 16 residues. The CDR3 DNA reads as TGTGCCAGCAGCCCAGGGACAGGGGGTAAATACAATGAGCAGTTCTTC. Translated, it gives CASSPGTGGKYNEQFF.

This clone was seen once. The genes are TRBV4-2 and TRBJ2-5, with D perhaps matching TRBD1 (5 bases). The CDR3 length is 14 residues. Trimming removed 0 bases from V and 4 bases from J, with 9 bases in between. Per germline, CDR1 LGHNA and CDR2 YNFKEQ. CDR3 DNA sequence: TGTGCCAGCAGCCAAGAAGGGGTAGTAGAGACCCAGTACTTC. Translating gives CASSQEGVVETQYF.

The rearrangement joins TRBV15 to TRBJ2-5; D is undetermined. The CDR3 covers 15 residues. Trimming cost V 0 bases and J 4 bases, with 12 bases left between them. Germline CDR1 and CDR2: LNHNV and YYDKDF (reference sequence). Here the CDR3 reads CATSRDGRDPETQYF. CDR3 in DNA: TGTGCCACCAGCAGAGATGGAAGGGATCCAGAGACCCAGTACTTC.

This clone is medium-sized in the sample. The V call is TRBV2, the J call TRBJ2-7, with D unresolved. CDR1 is SNHLY, CDR2 FYNNEI, per germline. The V gene lost 5 bases and the J gene lost 4 bases, with 9 bases spanning the gap. The CDR3 contains 12 residues. CDR3 sequence: CASSPPDYEQYF. CDR3 sequence (DNA): TGTGCCAGCAGTCCCCCCGATTACGAGCAGTACTTC.

V usage is TRBV19 and J usage is TRBJ2-7; 8 nucleotides match TRBD2. CDR1 and CDR2 (germline): LNHDA, SQIVND (reference sequence). This CDR3 has 15 residues. Losses at the gene ends were 5 bases for V and 5 bases for J; bases not matched to a gene: 11. The CDR3 loop reads CASSPREGGADEQYF. DNA of the CDR3: TGTGCCAGTAGTCCCCGGGAGGGGGGGGCCGACGAGCAGTACTTC.

The chain joins TRBV5-1 to TRBJ2-7; a weak D match, TRBD2 (5 bases). This CDR3 region has 15 residues. Between the trimmed V and J ends, which lost 2 bases and 7 bases, there was a span of 19 bases. Germline lookup yields CDR1 SGHRS and CDR2 YFSETQ. CDR3 region: CASSLWPRDDREQYF. The CDR3 coding sequence is TGCGCCAGCAGCTTATGGCCCCGGGATGATAGGGAGCAGTACTTC.

The rearrangement joins TRBV10-1 to TRBJ2-7; D is undetermined. The CDR3 is 14 residues long. The ends were cut back, 5 bases at V and 0 bases at J, with 11 bases in the middle. The germline CDR1 and CDR2 sequences are WNHNN and SYGVQD (reference sequence). As DNA, the CDR3 is TGCGCCAGCAGTAGGGATCAGAGCTCCTACGAGCAGTACTTC. Translating gives CASSRDQSSYEQYF.

This clone was counted many times. The V gene is TRBV6-6, the J gene TRBJ2-7; D might be TRBD1 (6 bases). The V end lost 6 bases, the J end lost 2 bases, and 11 bases lay between the germline ends. Germline V gene data show CDR1 as MNHNY and CDR2 as SVGAGI (reference sequence). The CDR3 covers 13 residues. The CDR3: CASRGTTAYEQYF. CDR3 DNA sequence: TGTGCCAGCAGAGGGACAACAGCCTACGAGCAGTACTTC.

Only a few counts were recorded for this clone. V and J are TRBV10-3 and TRBJ2-7; D gene unclear. The CDR3 sequence is 14 residues long. Germline lookup yields CDR1 ENHRY and CDR2 SYGVKD. Between the trimmed V and J ends, which lost 3 bases and 2 bases, there was a span of 11 bases. CDR3 amino acids: CAISDGHGTYEQYF. CDR3 nucleotides: TGTGCCATCAGTGACGGCCACGGAACCTACGAGCAGTACTTC.

The chain joins TRBV4-1 to TRBJ1-4; D gene unclear. The CDR3 extends over 12 amino acids. Between the trimmed V and J ends, which lost 4 bases and 5 bases, there was a span of 5 bases. Germline V gene data show CDR1 as MGHRA and CDR2 as YSYEKL. CDR3 amino acids: CASSRENEKLFF. The CDR3 DNA reads as TGCGCCAGCAGCCGAGAGAATGAAAAACTGTTTTTT.

The V gene is TRBV7-6, the J gene TRBJ2-1; 7 nucleotides align to TRBD2. Germline V gene data show CDR1 as SGHVS and CDR2 as FNYEAQ. The CDR3 totals 19 residues. V was clipped by 5 bases and J by 4 bases; unmatched bases: 20. The CDR3 coding sequence is TGTGCCAGCAGCATCAGACTAGTGGGGGGGAACCATGTTTACAATGAGCAGTTCTTC. This codes for CASSIRLVGGNHVYNEQFF.

The chain is built from TRBV28 and TRBJ2-2, with a possible D match to TRBD2 (5 bases). Germline V CDR1 and CDR2: MDHEN, SYDVKM. The V and J ends lost 6 bases and 4 bases respectively, with 15 bases between them. CDR3 size: 15 residues. The CDR3 DNA follows: TGTGCCAGCAGCGTCGGGGAAGTCATCACCGGGGAGCTGTTTTTT. Residues: CASSVGEVITGELFF.